These 11 T cell receptor beta chains were all obtained from the same sample, sequenced in a study of regulatory T cells in long-lasting Graves disease. Combining iRepertoire HTBI primers with Arm-PCR of CDR3 regions, the authors built TCR beta libraries. Each CDR3 protein gets one entry after TCRdb re-called the multiplex PCR reads with MiXCR. In the table there are 540,000 or so distinct CDR3 sequences, 13% of which are singletons. Time point: newly diagnosed GD, antithyroid drugs for less than 3 months. There was RNA extracted from PBMCs, and the TCR library was made from it. The data also belong to a second study, concerning T cells in Graves' hyperthyroidism and ophthalmopathy.

The sequencing used peripheral blood mononuclear cells (PBMCs), collected at new diagnosis, from a patient treated with antithyroid drugs. These receptors originate from a man under 40 with Graves disease.

This clonotype was observed a handful of times. The CDR3 loop reads CASTRTGGSSNQPQHF. CDR3 sequence (DNA): TGTGCCAGTACGCGGACAGGGGGCAGTAGCAATCAGCCCCAGCATTTT. The chain is built from TRBV19 and TRBJ1-5; TRBD1 agrees at 11 bases. V was clipped by 7 bases and J by 0 bases; unmatched bases: 5. Germline CDR1 LNHDA, CDR2 SQIVND (reference sequence). The CDR3 consists of 16 residues.

This clonotype was found many times. The chain is built from TRBV6-1 and TRBJ2-2; D call uncertain. Germline V CDR1 and CDR2: MNHNS, SASEGT. This CDR3 spans 12 amino acids. The germline V and J ends were trimmed by 6 bases and 8 bases, with 10 bases remaining between them. The chain's CDR3 is CASSLPLGELFF. The CDR3 DNA reads TGTGCCAGCAGCCTGCCTTTAGGGGAGCTGTTTTTT.

This clonotype was seen repeatedly, ten times or more. The rearrangement uses TRBV9 and TRBJ2-7; TRBD2 is a possible D gene (8 bases). The CDR3 sequence is 16 residues long. The germline V and J ends were trimmed by 4 bases and 6 bases, with 23 bases remaining between them. Germline loops: CDR1 SGDLS, CDR2 YYNGEE. CDR3 DNA: TGTGCCAGCAGCCCTCCGGGAGGGGGCAATATAGGCGAGCAGTACTTC. Its translation: CASSPPGGGNIGEQYF. The full variable domain, rest sourced from reference TRBV9 and TRBJ2-7, is DSGVTQTPKHLITATGQRVTLRCSPRSGDLSVYWYQQSLDQGLQFLIQYYNGEERAKGNILERFSAQQFPDLHSELNLSSLELGDSALYFCASSPPGGGNIGEQYFGPGTRLTVT.

At least ten counts were recorded for this clonotype. V gene TRBV12-3 or TRBV12-4 combines with J gene TRBJ1-2; D is ambiguous. The ends were cut back, 1 base at V and 0 bases at J, with 9 bases in the middle. The CDR3 consists of 15 residues. In nucleotides, the CDR3 is TGTGCCAGCAGTTTAGGGGAGGGCCCTAACTATGGCTACACCTTC. It encodes CASSLGEGPNYGYTF.

This clonotype has just a few counts. This rearrangement joins TRBV5-1 to TRBJ2-3; tentative D call: TRBD2 (6 bases). Trimming took off 3 bases at V and 0 bases at J, with 14 bases between the two ends. This CDR3 spans 16 amino acids. Germline CDR1 is SGHRS and CDR2 is YFSETQ. The CDR3 DNA is TGCGCCAGCAGCTGGGGGACTCTTTCTAGCACAGATACGCAGTATTTT. Translated, it gives CASSWGTLSSTDTQYF.

The rearrangement joins TRBV20-1 to TRBJ2-5; TRBD1 agrees at 7 bases. Germline-derived CDR1 and CDR2 are DFQATT and SNEGSKA (reference sequence). Trimming removed 0 bases from V and 7 bases from J; junction bases left unmatched: 8. The CDR3 loop spans 14 amino acids. CDR3 in amino acids: CSARDQGGEGTQYF. The CDR3, as DNA: TGCAGTGCTAGAGATCAAGGGGGCGAGGGGACCCAGTACTTC.

Points on this clonotype: This CDR3 fails to terminate in the conserved phenylalanine or tryptophan, so it likely reflects a read error. This chain links TRBV6-1 with TRBJ1-5, with D unresolved. The CDR3 has 15 residues. Per germline, CDR1 MNHNS and CDR2 SASEGT. The V gene lost 5 bases and the J gene lost 0 bases, with 11 bases spanning the gap. CDR3 in amino acids: CASSPSGFSNQPQHL. CDR3 DNA: TGTGCCAGCAGTCCCTCTGGGTTTAGCAATCAGCCCCAGCATCTT.

There are many counts of this clonotype. The V and J genes are TRBV24-1 and TRBJ2-1; TRBD2 matches at 8 bases. V gave up 9 bases and J gave up 3 bases; unmatched junction bases: 9. The CDR3 runs 15 residues. CDR1 is KGHDR, CDR2 SFDVKD, per germline. CDR3 amino acids: CATQSGRDNYNEQFF. CDR3 DNA sequence: TGTGCCACCCAGAGCGGGAGAGACAACTACAATGAGCAGTTCTTC.

This clonotype was recorded only once. V gene TRBV11-2 combines with J gene TRBJ1-2; possibly TRBD1 for D (6 bases). The CDR3 has 16 amino acids. The germline gives CDR1 SGHAT, CDR2 FQNNGV. V dropped 3 bases and J dropped 0 bases, with 14 bases sitting between them. Here the CDR3 DNA reads TGTGCCAGCAGCTTGGGGAGCGGGGACACTAACTATGGCTACACCTTC. Its translation: CASSLGSGDTNYGYTF.

This clonotype was counted many times. This chain links TRBV2 with TRBJ1-2; D gene uncertain. V was cut by 4 bases and J by 7 bases, with 13 bases left in between. The CDR3 totals 13 residues. Germline values: CDR1 SNHLY, CDR2 FYNNEI. The CDR3 DNA reads as TGTGCCAGCAGTGTCGAGTGGTCCCGTGGCTACACCTTC. It codes for CASSVEWSRGYTF.

This clonotype was observed at least ten times. The rearrangement joins TRBV5-1 to TRBJ2-7; 8 nucleotides line up with TRBD2. The trim removed 0 bases at V and 4 bases at J, leaving 9 bases unmatched. In germline, CDR1 is SGHRS, CDR2 YFSETQ. CDR3 length: 16 amino acids. CDR3 in DNA: TGCGCCAGCAGCTTGGCGAGCGGGAGAAGTGGTTACGAGCAGTACTTC. As protein: CASSLASGRSGYEQYF.